This TCR beta chain was sequenced during a study of regulatory T cells in long-lasting Graves disease. Relying on iRepertoire HTBI primers and Arm-PCR of CDR3 regions, the team built TCR beta libraries. Each CDR3 protein is one row after TCRdb ran MiXCR on the multiplex PCR reads. The table shows 400,000 to 500,000 distinct CDR3 sequences, with around 13% occurring only once. Time point: newly diagnosed GD, antithyroid drugs for less than 3 months. From PBMCs, RNA was extracted and then used to make the TCR library. CDR3 size: 16 residues. Germline CDR1 and CDR2: SGHNT and YYREEE (reference sequence). V was clipped by 0 bases and J by 5 bases, with 18 bases between them. These records were also assigned to another study, of T cells in Graves' hyperthyroidism and ophthalmopathy.

This material consisted of peripheral blood mononuclear cells (PBMCs), taken at new diagnosis, from a patient treated with antithyroid drugs. The sequence was collected from a woman aged 45-65 years with Graves disease. This chain joins TRBV5-4 and TRBJ2-7; D is undetermined. CDR3 DNA sequence: TGTGCCAGCAGCTTGGGGGCCGCTCGGGTCCTAGACGAGCAGTACTTC. Its protein product is CASSLGAARVLDEQYF.